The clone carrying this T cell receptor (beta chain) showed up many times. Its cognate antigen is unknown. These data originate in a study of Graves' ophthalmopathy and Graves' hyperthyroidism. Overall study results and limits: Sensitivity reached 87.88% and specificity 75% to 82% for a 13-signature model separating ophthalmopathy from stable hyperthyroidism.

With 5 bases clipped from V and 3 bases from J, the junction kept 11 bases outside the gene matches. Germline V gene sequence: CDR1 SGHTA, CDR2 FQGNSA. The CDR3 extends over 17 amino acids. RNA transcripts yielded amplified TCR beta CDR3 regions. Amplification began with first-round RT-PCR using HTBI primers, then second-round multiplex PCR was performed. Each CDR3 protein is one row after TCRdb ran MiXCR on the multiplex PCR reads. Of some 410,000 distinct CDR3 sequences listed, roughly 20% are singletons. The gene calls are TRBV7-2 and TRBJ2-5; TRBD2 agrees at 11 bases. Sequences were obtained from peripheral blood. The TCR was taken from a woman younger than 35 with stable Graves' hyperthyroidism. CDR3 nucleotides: TGTGCCAGCAGCACACCAACTAGCGGGAGATTAAAAGAGACCCAGTACTTC. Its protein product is CASSTPTSGRLKETQYF.